The 13 T cell receptor beta chains below were found in one sample sequenced in a study of CD8 T cells in ankylosing spondylitis. Findings and caveats of the study: A TCR beta motif of under ten highly homologous variants appeared characteristic of ankylosing spondylitis blood.

Their cognate antigens are unknown. TCRdb reanalysed the 5' RACE reads using MiXCR and keeps one entry per CDR3 protein. Altogether roughly 470,000 distinct CDR3 sequences are present, 25% to 30% being singletons, with the ten largest covering 0.75% to 0.9%. Sample: blood, either unsorted or a sorted T cell fraction (not recorded which). Receptors were obtained from a male donor with ankylosing spondylitis.

This sequence joins TRBV11-2 and TRBJ2-2, with 10 bases aligning to TRBD2. The trim removed 1 base at V and 3 bases at J, leaving 8 bases unmatched. The CDR3 covers 18 residues. Germline CDR1 is SGHAT and CDR2 is FQNNGV. This CDR3 reads CASSLVPSGRGDTGELFF. CDR3 DNA: TGTGCCAGCAGCTTAGTCCCTAGCGGGAGAGGTGACACCGGGGAGCTGTTTTTT.

V gene TRBV6-5 combines with J gene TRBJ2-5, with TRBD1 matching 8 bases. Germline values: CDR1 MNHEY, CDR2 SVGAGI. This CDR3 spans 15 amino acids. V was clipped by 0 bases and J by 4 bases; unmatched bases: 4. The CDR3 nucleotides read TGTGCCAGCAGTTACTCGATACAGGGGGGAGAGACCCAGTACTTC. This translates into CASSYSIQGGETQYF.

This clonotype was found many times. The chain has TRBV7-7 and TRBJ2-2, with TRBD2 matching 9 bases. The CDR3 has 16 residues. V lost 4 bases to trimming and J lost 7 bases; unmatched junction nucleotides: 10. CDR1 SSHAT and CDR2 FNYEAQ come from the germline V gene (reference sequence). CDR3 nucleotide sequence: TGTGCCAGCAGCTCCGGGATAGCGGGAGCGGTCGGGGAGCTGTTTTTT. Translated: CASSSGIAGAVGELFF. Full variable domain (outside the CDR3, taken from reference TRBV7-7 and TRBJ2-2): GAGVSQSPRYKVTKRGQDVTLRCDPISSHATLYWYQQALGQGPEFLTYFNYEAQPDKSGLPSDRFSAERPEGSISTLTIQRTEQRDSAMYRCASSSGIAGAVGELFFGEGSRLTVL.

This chain connects TRBV14 to TRBJ1-1; TRBD1 might be the D (6 bases). The germline V gene has CDR1 SGHDN and CDR2 FVKESK. The V gene lost 0 bases and the J gene lost 5 bases, with 10 bases spanning the gap. CDR3 length: 14 residues. The CDR3 spells CASSQEQGLTEAFF. Written as DNA, the CDR3 is TGTGCCAGCAGCCAAGAACAGGGATTGACTGAAGCTTTCTTT.

V usage is TRBV12-3 or TRBV12-4 and J usage is TRBJ2-1, with 8 bases matching TRBD2. The V segment lost 0 bases and the J segment 0 bases; nucleotides outside the gene matches: 1. There are 16 residues in the CDR3. Here the CDR3 reads CASSLALADSYNEQFF. The CDR3 coding sequence is TGTGCCAGCAGTTTAGCACTAGCGGACTCCTACAATGAGCAGTTCTTC.

The chain links TRBV12-3 or TRBV12-4 to TRBJ2-2; D is uncertain. V was clipped by 3 bases and J by 7 bases, with 9 bases between them. This CDR3 has 13 amino acids. The CDR3 DNA is TGTGCCAGCAGTTTCGTGGACGACGGGGAGCTGTTTTTT. Translated, it gives CASSFVDDGELFF.

The chain employs TRBV3-1 and TRBJ2-3, with D perhaps TRBD1 (6 bases). Between the trimmed V and J ends, which lost 2 bases and 5 bases, there was a span of 11 bases. The CDR3 consists of 14 residues. Germline CDR1 reads LGHDT; CDR2 reads YNNKEL (reference sequence). The DNA for the CDR3 is TGTGCCAGCAGCCAACAGGGGATACAAGATACGCAGTATTTT. Its translation is CASSQQGIQDTQYF.

V is TRBV7-8 and J is TRBJ2-3, with D unresolved. The CDR3 loop spans 15 amino acids. V dropped 5 bases and J dropped 2 bases, with 14 bases sitting between them. Germline V gives CDR1 SGHVS, CDR2 FQNEAQ. The CDR3 is CASSPPVRATDTQYF. The CDR3 DNA is TGTGCCAGCAGCCCCCCGGTACGGGCCACAGATACGCAGTATTTT.

The gene calls are TRBV2 and TRBJ2-7; D is undetermined. V shed 1 base and J shed 6 bases, with 10 bases lying between them. Germline CDR1 and CDR2: SNHLY and FYNNEI. CDR3 length: 13 residues. The CDR3 nucleotides read TGTGCCAGCAGTGAAGTTAGAGGCGGCGAGCAGTACTTC. As protein: CASSEVRGGEQYF. The whole variable domain, remainder taken from reference TRBV2 and TRBJ2-7, is EPEVTQTPSHQVTQMGQEVILRCVPISNHLYFYWYRQILGQKVEFLVSFYNNEISEKSEIFDDQFSVERPDGSNFTLKIRSTKLEDSAMYFCASSEVRGGEQYFGPGTRLTVT.

The chain employs TRBV12-3 or TRBV12-4 and TRBJ2-1, with 9 bases that match TRBD1. With V trimmed by 7 bases and J by 7 bases, 14 bases remained unmatched. This CDR3 spans 16 amino acids. CDR3 nucleotides: TGTGCCAGCACAGATGACCGGGACAGGGTAAGGAATGAGCAGTTCTTC. Protein sequence: CASTDDRDRVRNEQFF.

The chain combines TRBV7-6 with TRBJ2-1; possibly TRBD1 or TRBD2 for D (5 bases each). Germline-derived CDR1 and CDR2 are SGHVS and FNYEAQ. CDR3 length equals 15 residues. Trimming removed 5 bases from V and 0 bases from J, with 11 bases in between. DNA for the CDR3: TGTGCCAGCAGCCCGGGGCCAAGCTCCTACAATGAGCAGTTCTTC. This translates into CASSPGPSSYNEQFF.

This sequence joins TRBV20-1 and TRBJ2-2, with 11 bases lining up with TRBD1. Germline V CDR1 and CDR2: DFQATT, SNEGSKA (reference sequence). The CDR3 contains 15 residues. V dropped 2 bases and J dropped 5; count of bases not matched to a gene: 4. DNA for the CDR3: TGCAGTGCTAGAAGGGGGACAGGGGGAACCGGGGAGCTGTTTTTT. Amino acids: CSARRGTGGTGELFF.

Only a few counts were recorded for this clonotype. The chain carries TRBV3-1 and TRBJ2-3, with 8 nucleotides matching TRBD1. Unmatched junction bases numbered 12, after V lost 4 bases and J lost 6 bases. Germline CDR1 and CDR2: LGHDT and YNNKEL (reference sequence). This CDR3 is 16 amino acids long. The CDR3 DNA follows: TGTGCCAGCAGCCTCCAACCAGGGGGCACAGGGGATACGCAGTATTTT. Protein product: CASSLQPGGTGDTQYF.